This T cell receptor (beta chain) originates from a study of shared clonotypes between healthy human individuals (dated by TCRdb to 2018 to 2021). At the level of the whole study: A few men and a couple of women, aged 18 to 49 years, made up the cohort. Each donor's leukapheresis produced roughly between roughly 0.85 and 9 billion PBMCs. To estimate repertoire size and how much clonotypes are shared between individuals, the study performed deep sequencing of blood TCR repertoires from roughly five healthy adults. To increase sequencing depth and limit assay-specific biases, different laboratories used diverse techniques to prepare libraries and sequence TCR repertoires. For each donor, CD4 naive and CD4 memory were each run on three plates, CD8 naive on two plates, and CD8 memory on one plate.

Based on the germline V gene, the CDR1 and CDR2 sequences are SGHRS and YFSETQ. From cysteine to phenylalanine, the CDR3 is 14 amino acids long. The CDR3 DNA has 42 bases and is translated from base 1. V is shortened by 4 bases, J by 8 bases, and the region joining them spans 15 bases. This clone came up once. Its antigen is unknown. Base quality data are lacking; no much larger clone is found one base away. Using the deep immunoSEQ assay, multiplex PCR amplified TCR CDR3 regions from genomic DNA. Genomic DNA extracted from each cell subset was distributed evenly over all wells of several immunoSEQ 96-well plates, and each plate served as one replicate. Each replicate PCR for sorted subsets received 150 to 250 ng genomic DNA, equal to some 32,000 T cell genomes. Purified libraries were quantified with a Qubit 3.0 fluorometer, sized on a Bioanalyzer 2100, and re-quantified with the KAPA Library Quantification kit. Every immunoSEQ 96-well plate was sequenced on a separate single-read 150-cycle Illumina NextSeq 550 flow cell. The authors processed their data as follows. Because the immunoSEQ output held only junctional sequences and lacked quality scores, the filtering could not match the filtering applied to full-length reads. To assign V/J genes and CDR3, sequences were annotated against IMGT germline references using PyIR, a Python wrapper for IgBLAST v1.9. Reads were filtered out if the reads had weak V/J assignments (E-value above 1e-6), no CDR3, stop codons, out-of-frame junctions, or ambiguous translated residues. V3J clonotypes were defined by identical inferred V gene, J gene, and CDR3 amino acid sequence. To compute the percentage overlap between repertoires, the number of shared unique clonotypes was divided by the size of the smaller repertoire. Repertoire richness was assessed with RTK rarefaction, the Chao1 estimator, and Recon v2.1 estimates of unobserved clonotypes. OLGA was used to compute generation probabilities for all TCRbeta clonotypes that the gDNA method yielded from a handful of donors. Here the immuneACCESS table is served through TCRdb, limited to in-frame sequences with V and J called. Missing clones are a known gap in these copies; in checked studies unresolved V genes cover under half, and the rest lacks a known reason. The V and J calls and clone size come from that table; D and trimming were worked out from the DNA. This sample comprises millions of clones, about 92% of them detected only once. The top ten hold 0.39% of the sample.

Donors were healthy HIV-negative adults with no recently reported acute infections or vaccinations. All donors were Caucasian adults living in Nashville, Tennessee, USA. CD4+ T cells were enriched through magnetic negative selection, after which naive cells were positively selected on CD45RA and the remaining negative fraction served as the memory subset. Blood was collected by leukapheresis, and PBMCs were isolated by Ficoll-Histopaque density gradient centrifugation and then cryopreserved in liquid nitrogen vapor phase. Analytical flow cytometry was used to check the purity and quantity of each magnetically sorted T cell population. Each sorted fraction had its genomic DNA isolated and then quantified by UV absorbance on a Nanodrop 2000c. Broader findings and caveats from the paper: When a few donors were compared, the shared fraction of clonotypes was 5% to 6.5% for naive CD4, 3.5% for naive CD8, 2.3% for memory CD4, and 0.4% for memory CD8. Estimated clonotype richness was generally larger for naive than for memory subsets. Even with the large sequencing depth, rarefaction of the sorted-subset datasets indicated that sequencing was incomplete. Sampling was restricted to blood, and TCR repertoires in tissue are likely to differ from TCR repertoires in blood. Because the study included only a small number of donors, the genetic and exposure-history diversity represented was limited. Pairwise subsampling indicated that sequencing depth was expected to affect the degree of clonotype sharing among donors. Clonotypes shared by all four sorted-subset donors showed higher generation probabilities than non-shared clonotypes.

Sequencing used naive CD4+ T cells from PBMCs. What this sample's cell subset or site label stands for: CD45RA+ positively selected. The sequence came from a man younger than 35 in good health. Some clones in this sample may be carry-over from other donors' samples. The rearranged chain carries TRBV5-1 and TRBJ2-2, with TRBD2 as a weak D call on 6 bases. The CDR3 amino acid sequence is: CASSGGRLPGELFF. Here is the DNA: TGCGCCAGCAGCGGAGGGAGGCTCCCGGGGGAGCTGTTTTTT.